The present T cell receptor (beta chain) was sequenced within a study of brain T cells in children with intractable seizures. Data came from immunoSEQ multiplex PCR; TCRdb stores just in-frame clones and leaves some out. This table holds fewer than 80,000 clones, 90% to 97% found once. The germline CDR1 and CDR2 sequences are MNHEY and SVGAGI. The CDR3 is 16 amino acids. The V end was cut by 0 bases, the J end by 4 bases, with 16 bases between. The genes are TRBV6-5 and TRBJ2-7, with D perhaps TRBD1 (5 bases). Sequenced here: peripheral blood, sampled at surgery. This TCR was sampled from a boy under two years old with focal cortical dysplasia and intractable seizures. Here the CDR3 DNA reads TGTGCCAGCAGTTACTCGATCGTTAGGGGCGCATACGAGCAGTACTTC. Its translation: CASSYSIVRGAYEQYF.